These 12 T cell receptor beta chains originate from one sample sequenced in a study of blood T cells in healthy people across ages. A second PCR of 7 to 11 cycles used a sample-barcoded 5' primer and a J-beta primer mix. TCRdb used MiXCR to reprocess the 5' RACE reads, holding one entry per CDR3 protein. This table holds about a million distinct CDR3 sequences, 35% to 40% found once. Sequencing was carried out using blood. The receptor set was obtained from a man between 18 and 29 years old in good health.

A few counts support this clonotype. The chain joins TRBV12-3 or TRBV12-4 to TRBJ2-5; 8 bases are shared with TRBD1. V trimming: 6 bases; J trimming: 4 bases; junction bases outside the gene matches: 10. This CDR3 spans 15 amino acids. DNA for the CDR3: TGTGCCAGCAGAACCGACAGGGGACGGAGAGAGACCCAGTACTTC. Translated, it gives CASRTDRGRRETQYF.

This sequence joins TRBV20-1 and TRBJ1-2, with TRBD1 as a possible D gene (5 bases). V dropped 0 bases and J dropped 10 bases, with 15 bases sitting between them. Looked up from germline, CDR1 is DFQATT and CDR2 is SNEGSKA (reference sequence). The CDR3 spans 13 residues. The CDR3 region is CSAREGDGGYYTF. The CDR3 DNA reads TGCAGTGCTAGAGAAGGGGACGGGGGATACTACACCTTC.

This clonotype came up many times. This sequence joins TRBV10-3 and TRBJ2-3; maybe TRBD1 (5 bases). This CDR3 has 15 amino acids. Per germline, CDR1 ENHRY and CDR2 SYGVKD. V was trimmed by 6 bases and J by 2 bases, leaving 15 bases between them. The CDR3: CAISATDISTDTQYF. CDR3 nucleotide sequence: TGTGCCATCAGCGCTACGGACATATCCACAGATACGCAGTATTTT.

The sample holds many counts of this clonotype. CDR3 nucleotide sequence: TGTGCCAGCAGTCTTGCCTACCAGCGGGGGGGAAACACTGAAGCTTTCTTT. Translation: CASSLAYQRGGNTEAFF. The gene calls are TRBV28 and TRBJ1-1; D may be TRBD1 (5 bases). V was clipped by 5 bases and J by 2 bases, with 21 bases between them. This CDR3 region has 17 residues. Germline CDR1 MDHEN, CDR2 SYDVKM.

The chain is built from TRBV20-1 and TRBJ2-2; weak D call: TRBD1 (5 bases). Germline lookup yields CDR1 DFQATT and CDR2 SNEGSKA (reference sequence). The CDR3 spans 14 residues. V was clipped by 3 bases and J by 5 bases, with 13 bases between them. The DNA for the CDR3 is TGCAGTGCTAGTTTAGGGGCCTTAACCGGGGAGCTGTTTTTT. Its protein product is CSASLGALTGELFF.

Concerning this clonotype itself: At one boundary the junction diverges from the germline segment, which might be a read error. The V and J genes are TRBV10-3 and TRBJ1-1, with D possibly matching TRBD1 (6 bases). The CDR3 loop spans 14 amino acids. The germline gives CDR1 ENHRY, CDR2 SYGVKD. DNA for the CDR3: TGTGTCATCAGGGCCCAGGGGAGGGACACTGAAGCTTTCTTT. Translating gives CVIRAQGRDTEAFF.

This clonotype was counted only a few times. The chain employs TRBV29-1 and TRBJ1-2; 7 bases map to TRBD1. V trimming: 5 bases; J trimming: 7 bases; junction bases outside the gene matches: 10. The CDR3 runs 13 residues. The germline V gene encodes CDR1 SQVTM and CDR2 ANQGSEA. The CDR3: CSVWPSDRAGYTF. The CDR3 region has the DNA TGCAGCGTTTGGCCCTCTGACAGGGCTGGCTACACCTTC.

The J gene is TRBJ1-2, the V gene TRBV4-2; D is perhaps TRBD1 (5 bases). With 7 bases removed from V and 0 bases from J, the gap between germline ends came to 12 bases. The CDR3 spans 14 residues. The germline V gene encodes CDR1 LGHNA and CDR2 YNFKEQ. The CDR3 sequence is CASNARGTNYGYTF. The DNA of the CDR3 is TGTGCCAGCAACGCTCGGGGGACTAACTATGGCTACACCTTC.

The V and J genes are TRBV2 and TRBJ1-4; 11 positions agree with TRBD1. Germline assignment: CDR1 SNHLY and CDR2 FYNNEI. The junction had 0 bases not matched to a gene; V was cut back by 0 bases and J by 3 bases. CDR3 length equals 16 residues. DNA for the CDR3: TGTGCCAGCAGTGAAGCGGGACAGGGGGCTAATGAAAAACTGTTTTTT. As protein: CASSEAGQGANEKLFF. Complete variable domain (other parts from reference TRBV2 and TRBJ1-4): EPEVTQTPSHQVTQMGQEVILRCVPISNHLYFYWYRQILGQKVEFLVSFYNNEISEKSEIFDDQFSVERPDGSNFTLKIRSTKLEDSAMYFCASSEAGQGANEKLFFGSGTQLSVL.

The chain recombines TRBV7-9 with TRBJ1-5; possibly TRBD1 for D (5 bases). V lost 2 bases, J lost 0 bases, and 14 bases lay in between. The CDR3 is 17 residues long. Germline-derived CDR1 and CDR2 are SEHNR and FQNEAQ (reference sequence). The CDR3 bases are TGTGCCAGCAGCTTATCCGGGGGTTTAGGTAGCAATCAGCCCCAGCATTTT. It specifies CASSLSGGLGSNQPQHF.

This clonotype was seen a handful of times. The chain combines TRBV9 with TRBJ2-3; a possible D gene is TRBD1 (5 bases). Per the germline V gene, CDR1 is SGDLS and CDR2 is YYNGEE. V was shortened by 0 bases and J by 2 bases, with 10 bases between the two germline ends. This CDR3 has 15 amino acids. Here the CDR3 DNA reads TGTGCCAGCAGCGTAGGGCACAGGTTCACAGATACGCAGTATTTT. Translating it yields CASSVGHRFTDTQYF.

The chain combines TRBV20-1 with TRBJ1-2; D is uncertain. This CDR3 is 16 amino acids long. Trimming stripped 7 bases from V and 4 bases from J, with 25 bases between. CDR1 and CDR2 from the germline V gene are DFQATT and SNEGSKA (reference sequence). The CDR3 is CSVLVPVGPRGYGYTF. The DNA for the CDR3 is TGCAGTGTTTTGGTACCAGTGGGTCCCCGGGGCTATGGCTACACCTTC.